Listed below are T cell receptor beta chains from one sample, sequenced in a study of neurological immune-mediated disorders. Using its own MiXCR run on the 5' RACE reads, TCRdb lists one record per CDR3 protein. This sample has 81,000 or so distinct CDR3 sequences, with under 15% found just once. Material for sequencing was PBMCs. Source of these receptors: a female donor with HTLV-1-associated myelopathy (HAM/TSP). CDR3s include the opening cysteine and the closing phenylalanine or tryptophan. D genes are given only for firm matches. Size is stated for part of the rows, as once, few or many counts, or as a class when the clone is expanded.

clone size,D gene,J gene,V gene,CDR3 DNA,CDR3 protein
medium-sized,.,TRBJ2-7,TRBV4-1,TGCGCCAGCAGCTACAACCCTTGGCAGCGAATGGACTACGAGCAGTACTTC,CASSYNPWQRMDYEQYF
many,TRBD1,TRBJ1-5,TRBV6-5,TGTGCCAGCAGTTACTTTGGGACAGGGACTCAGCCCCAGCATTTT,CASSYFGTGTQPQHF
.,.,TRBJ2-3,TRBV4-1,TGCGCCAGCAGCCTACGATATAACACAGATACGCAGTATTTT,CASSLRYNTDTQYF
many,.,TRBJ2-1,TRBV5-1,TGCGCCAGCAGCTCACTAGCCGCGACTAATTCCTACAATGAGCAGTTCTTC,CASSSLAATNSYNEQFF
few,TRBD2,TRBJ2-3,TRBV7-8,TGTGCCAGCAGCTTAATATCCGCTAGCGGGGGGGAGCGGGATACGCAGTATTTT,CASSLISASGGERDTQYF
many,TRBD1,TRBJ2-1,TRBV7-9,TGTGCCAGCAGCCCCGACAGGGTCAATGAGCAGTTCTTC,CASSPDRVNEQFF
many,.,TRBJ2-1,TRBV7-2,TGTGCCAGCAGCTTAGTTCCCGAGACTTTCAATGAGCAGTTCTTC,CASSLVPETFNEQFF
few,TRBD2,TRBJ2-1,TRBV5-1,TGCGCCAGCAGCTTGGCTTTCGGGGGGTCGTCCTACAATGAGCAGTTCTTC,CASSLAFGGSSYNEQFF
many,.,TRBJ2-3,TRBV27,TGTGCCAGCAGTTCGGAGGGGCTCATAACAGATACGCAGTATTTT,CASSSEGLITDTQYF
many,.,TRBJ2-1,TRBV20-1,TGCAGTGCTAGAGATGCGCCGGGGGTAAGCTCCTACAATGAGCAGTTCTTC,CSARDAPGVSSYNEQFF
many,TRBD2,TRBJ2-7,TRBV5-1,TGCGCCAGCAGCTTGGGATCTAGCGGGGGTTACGAGCAGTACTTC,CASSLGSSGGYEQYF
few,.,TRBJ2-7,TRBV5-1,TGCGCCAGCAGCTTTGAACAGCCCGGGTCCTACGAGCAGTACTTC,CASSFEQPGSYEQYF
many,.,TRBJ1-5,TRBV4-2,TGTGCCAGCAGCCAAGAATTCGGGGCTGCCCAGCATTTT,CASSQEFGAAQHF